A single sample is the source of the 15 T cell receptor beta chains below, sequenced in a study of shared clonotypes between healthy human individuals. Assay used: immunoSEQ multiplex PCR; TCRdb lists only in-frame clones, some missing. Among about 2 million clones listed, about 95% were seen once. Naive CD8 isolation took CD45RO-negative cells positively selected for CCR7 and excluded terminally differentiated effector memory CD45RA+ cells. Material: naive CD8+ T cells sorted from blood. The receptors were sampled from a man between 18 and 35 years old in good health.

This clone was observed a single time. This chain joins TRBV6-5 and TRBJ1-2; TRBD1 agrees at 7 bases. This CDR3 has 15 amino acids. V shed 6 bases, J shed 1 base, and the junction held 8 bases outside the gene matches. Germline values: CDR1 MNHEY, CDR2 SVGAGI. CDR3 region: CASSLTGQINYGYTF. The CDR3 DNA sequence: TGTGCCAGCAGCCTCACGGGACAGATTAACTATGGCTACACCTTC.

The chain couples TRBV2 to TRBJ2-7, with 7 bases aligning to TRBD1. CDR1 SNHLY and CDR2 FYNNEI come from the germline V gene. This CDR3 is 16 amino acids long. Trimming removed 6 bases from V and 5 bases from J; junction bases left unmatched: 16. CDR3 nucleotide sequence: TGTGCCAGCAGCCCGCCAGGGTTGAGGGGGCTGGACGAGCAGTACTTC. Protein sequence: CASSPPGLRGLDEQYF.

The count of this clone is one. CDR3 DNA: TGCAGCGTTGAGGATCCGGGACTAGCGGGAGACGAGCAGTACTTC. Translating it yields CSVEDPGLAGDEQYF. The V call is TRBV29-1, the J call TRBJ2-7; 14 nucleotides match TRBD2. This CDR3 has 15 residues. J lost 5 bases, V lost 3 bases, and 6 bases had no gene match. Germline lookup yields CDR1 SQVTM and CDR2 ANQGSEA.

CDR3: CASSKDQSSYEQYF. Written as DNA, the CDR3 is TGTGCCAGCAGCAAAGACCAAAGCTCCTACGAGCAGTACTTC. The chain is built from TRBV21-1 and TRBJ2-7. TRBV21-1 is noted as a pseudogene. The CDR3 contains 14 residues.

This CDR3 is CASSLLKETQYF. The CDR3 nucleotides read TGTGCCAGCAGTTTATTAAAGGAGACCCAGTACTTC. This chain uses TRBV28 with TRBJ2-5, with D unresolved. Germline CDR1 reads MDHEN; CDR2 reads SYDVKM. This CDR3 has 12 amino acids. Trimming removed 1 base at V and 5 bases at J, with 5 bases between.

This chain links TRBV7-9 with TRBJ2-3, with D possibly matching TRBD2 (7 bases). Germline lookup yields CDR1 SEHNR and CDR2 FQNEAQ (reference sequence). The ends were cut back, 7 bases at V and 0 bases at J, with 17 bases in the middle. The CDR3 is made up of 16 amino acids. The CDR3 protein is CASTPPGGPSTDTQYF. The CDR3 DNA follows: TGTGCCAGCACCCCCCCCGGGGGGCCGAGCACAGATACGCAGTATTTT.

CDR3 coding DNA: TGTGCCAGCAGTGGGGGACTAGCCTACGAGCAGTACTTC. This gives the protein CASSGGLAYEQYF. The chain couples TRBV2 to TRBJ2-5; TRBD2 matches at 8 bases. With the DNA end fitting TRBJ2-7 better, the J assignment may be wrong. This CDR3 spans 13 amino acids. The germline V gene encodes CDR1 SNHLY and CDR2 FYNNEI.

The V gene is TRBV6-5, the J gene TRBJ2-5, with TRBD2 matching 8 bases. V shed 6 bases and J 0 bases; nucleotides not matched to a gene: 6. CDR1 is MNHEY, CDR2 SVGAGI, per germline. This CDR3 is built from 15 residues. CDR3 bases: TGTGCCAGCAGGGGGATTAGCGGGAACCAAGAGACCCAGTACTTC. Its translation: CASRGISGNQETQYF.

In nucleotides, the CDR3 is TGTGCCAGCAGGCCCGAGGGGGGGCGCGAGCAGTACTTC. Its protein is CASRPEGGREQYF. The chain couples TRBV28 to TRBJ2-7; the D gene is possibly TRBD2 (7 bases). The CDR3 is made up of 13 amino acids. Germline lookup yields CDR1 MDHEN and CDR2 SYDVKM. Trimming took off 6 bases at V and 6 bases at J, with 15 bases between the two ends.

This clone turned up a few times. Other DNA sequences within the sample encode an identical CDR3. The chain has TRBV4-1 and TRBJ2-7; 9 bases map to TRBD1. Per germline, CDR1 MGHRA and CDR2 YSYEKL. This CDR3 has 14 residues. After removal of 4 bases from V and 4 bases from J, the junction contained 5 bases not matched to a gene. The CDR3 sequence is CASSPRDRVYEQYF. The CDR3 DNA sequence: TGCGCCAGCAGCCCCCGGGACAGGGTTTACGAGCAGTACTTC.

The chain couples TRBV27 to TRBJ2-3; D may be TRBD1 or TRBD2 (5 bases each). This CDR3 contains 14 residues. Germline loops: CDR1 MNHEY, CDR2 SMNVEV (reference sequence). Trimming cost V 4 bases and J 1 base, with 9 bases left between them. CDR3 bases: TGTGCCAGCAGTTGGCTGGGGGGCACAGATACGCAGTATTTT. Encoded protein: CASSWLGGTDTQYF.

The V and J genes are TRBV6-1 and TRBJ1-6; unclear D gene. The CDR3 is 16 residues long. Germline V gene lookup returns CDR1 MNHNS and CDR2 SASEGT. V lost 2 bases and J lost 7, with 15 bases in between. CDR3 protein: CASSEMWTPGNSPLHF. CDR3 nucleotide sequence: TGTGCCAGCAGTGAAATGTGGACCCCGGGAAATTCACCCCTCCACTTT.

As DNA, the CDR3 is TGCGCCAGCAGCCGGGACAGACCACTCAATGAGCAGTTCTTC. It is translated as CASSRDRPLNEQFF. The gene calls are TRBV5-1 and TRBJ2-1, with 7 bases aligning to TRBD1. The V gene's germline CDR1 is SGHRS and CDR2 YFSETQ. The ends lost 4 bases at V and 6 bases at J; junction bases unmatched: 7. The CDR3 is made up of 14 amino acids.

The chain joins TRBV7-9 to TRBJ2-7; tentatively, D is TRBD1 or TRBD2 (5 bases each). Trimming shortened V by 7 bases and J by 4 bases, and 23 bases separated the two germline ends. Germline V lookup: CDR1 SEHNR, CDR2 FQNEAQ (reference sequence). The CDR3 sequence is 16 residues long. CDR3 in DNA: TGTGCCAGCACCGATAGTGGGGGAGCCCACGGGTACGAGCAGTACTTC. It yields the protein CASTDSGGAHGYEQYF.

The V call is TRBV29-1, the J call TRBJ2-7; perhaps D is TRBD1 or TRBD2 (5 bases each). This CDR3 contains 13 residues. Germline V gene data show CDR1 as SQVTM and CDR2 as ANQGSEA. V lost 6 bases and J 2 bases, leaving 14 bases between the germline ends. CDR3 protein: CSVSPGPTYEQYF. The DNA for the CDR3 is TGCAGCGTAAGCCCGGGACCAACCTACGAGCAGTACTTC.